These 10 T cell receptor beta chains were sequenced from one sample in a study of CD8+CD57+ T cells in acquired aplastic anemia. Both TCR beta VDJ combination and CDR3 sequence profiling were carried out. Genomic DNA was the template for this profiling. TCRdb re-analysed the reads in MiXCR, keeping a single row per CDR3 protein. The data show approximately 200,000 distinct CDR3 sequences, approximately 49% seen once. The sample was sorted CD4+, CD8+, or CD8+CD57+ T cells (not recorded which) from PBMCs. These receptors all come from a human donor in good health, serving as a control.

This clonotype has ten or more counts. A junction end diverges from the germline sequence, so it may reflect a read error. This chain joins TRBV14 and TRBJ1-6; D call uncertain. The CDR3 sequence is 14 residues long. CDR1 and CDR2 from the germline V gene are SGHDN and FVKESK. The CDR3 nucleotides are TGTGCCAGCAGGCGGAGCTCCTATGATTCACCCCTCCACTTT. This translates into CASRRSSYDSPLHF.

CDR3 DNA: TGCGCCAGCAGTGAGTTCGCGGGTAGCACAGATACGCAGTATTTT. This gives the protein CASSEFAGSTDTQYF. V and J are TRBV10-1 and TRBJ2-3; maybe TRBD2 (5 bases). This CDR3 has 15 residues. The V gene lost 1 base and the J gene lost 0 bases, with 8 bases spanning the gap. In germline, CDR1 is WNHNN, CDR2 SYGVQD (reference sequence).

CDR3 residues: CSVDGQGANTEAFF. For the CDR3, the DNA is TGCAGCGTTGATGGACAGGGGGCGAACACTGAAGCTTTCTTT. V usage is TRBV29-1 and J usage is TRBJ1-1; 11 nucleotides line up with TRBD1. With 3 bases clipped from V and 1 base from J, the junction kept 1 base outside the gene matches. This CDR3 spans 14 amino acids. Germline V CDR1 and CDR2: SQVTM, ANQGSEA.

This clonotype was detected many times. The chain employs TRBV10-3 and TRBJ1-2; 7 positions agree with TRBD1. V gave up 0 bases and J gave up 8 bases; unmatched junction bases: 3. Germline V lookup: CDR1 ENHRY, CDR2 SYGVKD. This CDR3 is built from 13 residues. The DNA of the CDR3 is TGTGCCATCAGTGAGTCTTACAGGGGCGGCTACACCTTC. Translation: CAISESYRGGYTF.

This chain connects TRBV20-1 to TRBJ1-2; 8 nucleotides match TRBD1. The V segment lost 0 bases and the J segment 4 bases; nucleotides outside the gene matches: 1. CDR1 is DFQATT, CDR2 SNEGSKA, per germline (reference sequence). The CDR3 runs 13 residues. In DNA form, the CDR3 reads TGCAGTGCTAGAGATACAGGGGGCTATGGCTACACCTTC. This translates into CSARDTGGYGYTF.

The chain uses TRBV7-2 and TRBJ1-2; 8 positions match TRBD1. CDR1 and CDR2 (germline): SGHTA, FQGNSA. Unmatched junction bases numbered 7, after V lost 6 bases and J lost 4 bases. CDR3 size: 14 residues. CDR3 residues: CASSLQGASYGYTF. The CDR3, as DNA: TGTGCCAGCAGTCTTCAGGGGGCAAGCTATGGCTACACCTTC. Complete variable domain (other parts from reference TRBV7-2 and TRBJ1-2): GAGVSQSPSNKVTEKGKDVELRCDPISGHTALYWYRQSLGQGLEFLIYFQGNSAPDKSGLPSDRFSAERTGGSVSTLTIQRTQQEDSAVYLCASSLQGASYGYTFGSGTRLTVV.

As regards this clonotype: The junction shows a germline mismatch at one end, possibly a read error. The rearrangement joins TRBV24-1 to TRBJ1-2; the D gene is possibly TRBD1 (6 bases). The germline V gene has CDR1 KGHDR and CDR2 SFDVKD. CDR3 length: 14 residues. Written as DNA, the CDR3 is TGTGCCACCAAGGTCTTTAACAGGGAGACAATCAGCCCCTTC. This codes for CATKVFNRETISPF.

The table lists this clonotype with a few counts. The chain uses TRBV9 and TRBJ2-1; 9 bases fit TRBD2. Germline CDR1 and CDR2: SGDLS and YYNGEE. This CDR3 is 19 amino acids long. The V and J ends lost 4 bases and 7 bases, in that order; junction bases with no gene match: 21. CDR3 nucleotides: TGTGCCAGCAGCCAAGATAAGTTTAGGGCGGGGGGGCGTGGGAATGAGCAGTTCTTC. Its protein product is CASSQDKFRAGGRGNEQFF.

CDR3 in DNA: TGTGCCAGCAGCCCCCGTTCCGGGACAGGGGTAGAAAAACTGTTTTTT. Residues: CASSPRSGTGVEKLFF. This chain joins TRBV7-2 and TRBJ1-4; TRBD1 agrees at 10 bases. Germline V gene lookup returns CDR1 SGHTA and CDR2 FQGNSA. This CDR3 comprises 16 residues. V lost 5 bases, J lost 8 bases, and 11 bases stayed unmatched.

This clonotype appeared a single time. Written as DNA, the CDR3 is TGCAGTGCTAGCCCGACTAGCGGGGGGGCAGATACGCAGTATTTT. Its protein product is CSASPTSGGADTQYF. The chain employs TRBV20-1 and TRBJ2-3; TRBD2 matches 14 bases. CDR1 and CDR2 from the germline V gene are DFQATT and SNEGSKA (reference sequence). CDR3 length: 15 amino acids. V lost 3 bases to trimming and J lost 4 bases; unmatched junction nucleotides: 3.